This TCR beta chain originates from a study of spatial heterogeneity in lung cancer. Study background: More beta-chain than alpha-chain sequences were consistently detected.

Regarding time point: sample taken at primary tumor resection. Sequencing was performed on whole RNA extracted from tumor and nontumor lung tissue, or from frozen PBMC, and the material was left unsorted. A distinct unique molecular identifier was carried by each TCR cDNA molecule. A single record per CDR3 protein comes from TCRdb applying MiXCR to the 5' RACE reads. The sample carries about 56,000 distinct CDR3 sequences, 8.4% recorded once. The CDR3 has 13 amino acids. V was trimmed by 2 bases and J by 2 bases, leaving 10 bases between them. The germline gives CDR1 SQVTM, CDR2 ANQGSEA. V is TRBV29-1 and J is TRBJ2-7; tentative D call: TRBD1 (5 bases). The material was PBMCs, obtained at surgery. This receptor was obtained from a female donor with early-stage non-small cell lung cancer. The CDR3 region has the DNA TGCAGCGTTGAACTAGGGGCTACCTACGAGCAGTACTTC. Translation: CSVELGATYEQYF.